The rows below give T cell receptor beta chains drawn from one sample of a study of cytomegalovirus exposure and HLA in healthy donors. Using immunoSEQ multiplex PCR, the repertoire was profiled, and TCRdb retains in-frame clones only, with some absent. The table has some 160,000 clones, almost 80% seen once. What was sequenced was PBMCs. The receptors stem from a male donor in good health and CMV-seronegative. CDR3s include the opening cysteine and the closing phenylalanine or tryptophan. A D gene is named only where the DNA matches it firmly. The listing skips clone size in some rows; elsewhere it reads once, few, many or a size class.

d_call j_call clone_size v_call cdr3_aa cdr3_nt
TRBD2 TRBJ2-2 NA TRBV6-4 CASRTGLAGGTNTGELFF TGTGCCAGCAGAACGGGACTAGCGGGAGGGACGAACACCGGGGAGCTGTTTTTT
TRBD1 TRBJ1-2 NA TRBV10-3 CAISTGDDGYTF TGTGCCATCAGCACAGGGGATGATGGCTACACCTTC
NA TRBJ2-5 NA TRBV7-7 CASSGEGETQYF TGTGCCAGCAGCGGAGAGGGAGAGACCCAGTACTTC
TRBD1 TRBJ1-2 NA TRBV9 CASSVGQGGYGYTF TGTGCCAGCAGCGTAGGACAGGGGGGGTATGGCTACACCTTC
NA TRBJ1-4 NA TRBV30 CAWSTVEGEKLFF TGTGCCTGGAGTACAGTCGAGGGTGAAAAACTGTTTTTT
NA TRBJ1-5 NA TRBV2 CASSQTTDRPQHF TGTGCCAGCAGCCAAACCACTGACAGGCCCCAGCATTTT
NA TRBJ1-2 NA TRBV2 CASSERRVVGYTF TGTGCCAGCAGTGAACGCAGGGTCGTTGGCTACACCTTC
NA TRBJ2-5 NA TRBV29-1 CSVTGWGGLETQYF TGCAGCGTAACAGGGTGGGGGGGTTTGGAGACCCAGTACTTC
NA TRBJ1-3 NA TRBV21-1 CASSKALRGWISGNTIYF TGTGCCAGCAGCAAAGCGCTTAGGGGCTGGATCTCTGGAAACACCATATATTTT
NA TRBJ2-1 NA TRBV7-3 CASSTGSYNEQFF TGTGCCAGCAGCACCGGGTCTTACAATGAGCAGTTCTTC
NA TRBJ1-4 NA TRBV25-1 CASSELAGGNEKLFF TGTGCCAGCAGTGAATTGGCGGGGGGTAATGAAAAACTGTTTTTT
TRBD1 TRBJ1-2 few TRBV5-1 CASSLGQGGVYGYTF TGCGCCAGCAGCCTCGGACAGGGTGGAGTCTATGGCTACACCTTC
TRBD2 TRBJ2-5 NA TRBV7-8 CASSLGVGRAEETQYF TGTGCCAGCAGCTTAGGTGTCGGGAGGGCCGAAGAGACCCAGTACTTC
NA TRBJ1-6 NA TRBV5-1 CASSLAFEANSPLHF TGCGCCAGCAGCTTGGCCTTCGAGGCTAATTCACCCCTCCACTTT
TRBD2 TRBJ2-1 NA TRBV19 CASSPRSGGLRNEQFF TGTGCCAGTAGTCCTAGGAGCGGGGGATTAAGGAATGAGCAGTTCTTC
NA TRBJ2-1 NA TRBV18 CASSKDRYNEQFF TGTGCCAGCTCAAAAGACAGGTACAATGAGCAGTTCTTC
TRBD1 TRBJ1-5 NA TRBV29-1 CSAGQGNQPQHF TGCAGCGCGGGACAGGGCAATCAGCCCCAGCATTTT
NA TRBJ2-1 NA TRBV2 CASSTLRAVYNEQFF TGTGCCAGCAGTACCTTGAGGGCGGTCTACAATGAGCAGTTCTTC
NA TRBJ2-7 NA TRBV11-1 CASSRDVGSYEQYF TGTGCCAGCAGTAGGGATGTTGGGAGCTACGAGCAGTACTTC
TRBD1 TRBJ2-7 NA TRBV19 CASSIGTGGPFAEQYF TGTGCCAGTAGTATTGGGACAGGGGGACCCTTCGCCGAGCAGTACTTC
TRBD1 TRBJ2-3 NA TRBV6-6 CASSNGAQGVDTQYF TGTGCCAGCAGTAATGGGGCCCAGGGGGTAGATACGCAGTATTTT
TRBD1 TRBJ1-1 NA TRBV5-5 CASSLGTGTVNTEAFF TGTGCCAGCAGCTTGGGAACCGGGACAGTGAACACTGAAGCTTTCTTT
NA TRBJ2-1 NA TRBV6-5 CASSYFRGGRTNEQFF TGTGCCAGCAGTTACTTTAGAGGAGGCAGAACCAATGAGCAGTTCTTC
TRBD2 TRBJ2-3 NA TRBV27 CASRIRDYGTDTQYF TGTGCCAGCAGGATCCGGGACTATGGCACAGATACGCAGTATTTT